This is a list of T cell receptor beta chains from one sample in a study of regulatory T cells in long-lasting Graves disease. TCRdb itself ran the multiplex PCR reads through MiXCR, one entry per CDR3 protein. The profile shows about 540,000 distinct CDR3 sequences, roughly 13% of them singletons. The data were also submitted as part of a second study, on T cells in Graves' hyperthyroidism and ophthalmopathy.

Source: peripheral blood mononuclear cells (PBMCs), taken at new diagnosis, from a patient treated with antithyroid drugs. The receptors were gathered from a man aged 30 to 45 with Graves disease. The CDR3 runs from the conserved cysteine through the conserved F or W. A D gene is named only where the DNA matches it firmly. Clone size is stated in some rows and not others, as once, few, many or a class when expanded.

CDR3	DNA	J	V	D	size
CASSLALGQSRFNTIYF	TGTGCCAGCAGCCTGGCTTTGGGGCAATCCCGTTTCAACACCATATATTTT	TRBJ1-3	TRBV7-9	.	.
CASSLMQADEQFF	TGTGCCAGCAGCTTAATGCAGGCAGACGAGCAGTTCTTC	TRBJ2-1	TRBV7-9	.	many
CASSTNRGPGSNQPQHF	TGTGCCAGTAGTACGAACAGGGGGCCCGGGAGCAATCAGCCCCAGCATTTT	TRBJ1-5	TRBV19	TRBD1	few
CASSQDSGIQETQYF	TGTGCCAGCAGCCAAGACTCCGGGATCCAAGAGACCCAGTACTTC	TRBJ2-5	TRBV3-1	.	many
CASSLGSAYGYTF	TGTGCCAGCAGCTTGGGCAGCGCTTATGGCTACACCTTC	TRBJ1-2	TRBV7-8	.	many
CASSPPRGIYNEQFF	TGTGCCAGCAGCCCCCCGCGGGGGATTTACAATGAGCAGTTCTTC	TRBJ2-1	TRBV9	TRBD2	few
CASSESGGLFDQPQHF	TGTGCCAGCAGTGAATCCGGAGGGTTGTTCGATCAGCCCCAGCATTTT	TRBJ1-5	TRBV25-1	.	many
CATSDPRTTQETQYF	TGTGCCACCAGTGATCCCCGGACGACGCAAGAGACCCAGTACTTC	TRBJ2-5	TRBV24-1	.	few
CASSLDQLGGAPAF	TGTGCCAGCAGCTTAGATCAATTGGGAGGGGCACCTGCTTTT	TRBJ1-4	TRBV11-2	.	many
CASSPNARGQETQYF	TGTGCCAGCTCACCAAACGCCAGGGGTCAGGAGACCCAGTACTTC	TRBJ2-5	TRBV18	.	.
CASSPDRTSGSYEQYF	TGTGCCAGTAGTCCGGACCGGACTAGCGGGAGCTACGAGCAGTACTTC	TRBJ2-7	TRBV19	TRBD2	few
CSAPDRGLGYTF	TGCAGTGCCCCGGACAGGGGGCTTGGCTACACCTTC	TRBJ1-2	TRBV20-1	TRBD1	.
CASSADRVSPLHF	TGTGCCAGCAGTGCGGACCGGGTTTCACCCCTCCACTTT	TRBJ1-6	TRBV2	.	many
CASSQGTRGPNTGELFF	TGCGCCAGCAGCCAAGGGACGAGGGGCCCGAACACCGGGGAGCTGTTTTTT	TRBJ2-2	TRBV4-1	.	.
CASSPRSSYNEQFF	TGCGCCAGCAGCCCCAGGAGCTCCTACAATGAGCAGTTCTTC	TRBJ2-1	TRBV18	.	many
CASSLPTSGIHTDTQYF	TGTGCCAGCAGTTTACCGACTAGCGGGATTCACACAGATACGCAGTATTTT	TRBJ2-3	TRBV12-3/TRBV12-4	TRBD2	many
CSARDTGGFGEQYF	TGCAGTGCTAGAGATACAGGGGGTTTTGGGGAGCAGTACTTC	TRBJ2-7	TRBV20-1	TRBD1	many
CASSPLGAEQFF	TGTGCCAGCAGCCCCCTAGGGGCTGAGCAGTTCTTC	TRBJ2-1	TRBV12-3/TRBV12-4	.	many
CSARQTGGPSEAFF	TGCAGTGCTAGACAAACAGGGGGCCCTTCTGAAGCTTTCTTT	TRBJ1-1	TRBV20-1	TRBD1	many
CASSRRTSGRSSYEQYF	TGTGCCAGCAGCCGCCGGACTAGCGGGAGAAGCTCCTACGAGCAGTACTTC	TRBJ2-7	TRBV7-9	TRBD2	many
CASREMGGSQPQHF	TGTGCCAGCAGAGAAATGGGGGGTAGCCAGCCCCAGCATTTT	TRBJ1-5	TRBV12-3/TRBV12-4	.	few
CASGFHSNQPQHF	TGTGCTAGTGGTTTCCATAGCAATCAGCCCCAGCATTTT	TRBJ1-5	TRBV12-5	.	many
CAISERTEGAYGYTF	TGTGCCATCAGTGAGCGGACAGAGGGAGCATATGGCTACACCTTC	TRBJ1-2	TRBV10-3	.	many
CASSEGSDQPQHF	TGTGCCAGCTCAGAGGGTAGCGATCAGCCCCAGCATTTT	TRBJ1-5	TRBV18	.	few
CSVGTRKGAYSGANVLTF	TGCAGCGTTGGTACCCGAAAAGGGGCCTACTCTGGGGCCAACGTCCTGACTTTC	TRBJ2-6	TRBV29-1	.	few
CASSLAGQRSPLHF	TGCGCCAGCAGCTTGGCCGGACAGCGGTCACCCCTCCACTTT	TRBJ1-6	TRBV5-1	.	few
CASSRAGDTGELFF	TGTGCCAGTAGCAGGGCCGGGGACACCGGGGAGCTGTTTTTT	TRBJ2-2	TRBV19	.	.
CASSPGTSYGYTF	TGTGCCAGCAGCCCAGGGACTTCCTATGGCTACACCTTC	TRBJ1-2	TRBV11-2	.	many
CASSQGNLRSYEQYF	TGTGCCAGCAGCCAAGGCAACCTCCGATCCTACGAGCAGTACTTC	TRBJ2-7	TRBV3-1	.	.
CAWSHLYELASSTDTQYF	TGTGCCTGGAGTCACCTATACGAACTAGCGTCTAGCACAGATACGCAGTATTTT	TRBJ2-3	TRBV30	TRBD2	few
CASRRTQPGELFF	TGTGCCAGCAGACGGACGCAGCCCGGGGAGCTGTTTTTT	TRBJ2-2	TRBV7-9	.	many
CASSSPRMWGRNTQYF	TGTGCCAGCAGCTCCCCGCGGATGTGGGGCCGCAATACGCAGTATTTT	TRBJ2-3	TRBV7-6	.	.